Presented here are 32 T cell receptor beta chains from one specimen sequenced in a study of blood T cell repertoires in COVID-19. Sequencing was performed with immunoSEQ multiplex PCR; in TCRdb, only in-frame clones are kept and a portion is missing. The sample includes 300,000 to 400,000 clones, approximately 84% of them seen just once. The specimen sequenced was PBMCs or T cells enriched from blood (not recorded which). These receptors were taken from a woman aged 25 to 39 who had recovered from COVID-19.

The CDR3 DNA reads TGTGCCAGCAGAAAGGGTGGGGGGAACTATGGCTACACCTTC. The encoded protein is CASRKGGGNYGYTF. This chain links TRBV27 with TRBJ1-2; the D gene is possibly TRBD1 (5 bases). This CDR3 contains 14 residues. Germline CDR1 MNHEY, CDR2 SMNVEV (reference sequence). V shed 6 bases and J shed 2 bases, with 13 bases lying between them.

The chain joins TRBV25-1 to TRBJ2-2; the match to TRBD1 covers 7 bases. J was trimmed by 0 bases and V by 9 bases; bases with no gene match: 4. CDR3 size: 14 residues. In germline, CDR1 is MGHDK, CDR2 SYGVNS. CDR3: CASSTGTNTGELFF. As DNA, the CDR3 is TGTGCCAGTTCGACAGGGACGAACACCGGGGAGCTGTTTTTT.

The chain combines TRBV18 with TRBJ2-7, with 10 bases lining up with TRBD1. With V trimmed by 2 bases and J by 7 bases, 8 bases remained unmatched. This CDR3 contains 15 residues. CDR1 is KGHSH, CDR2 LQKENI, per germline. The chain's CDR3 is CASSPRGQGSREQYF. The CDR3 DNA follows: TGTGCCAGCTCACCAAGGGGACAGGGGTCGCGGGAGCAGTACTTC. The variable domain in full, with the rest retrieved from reference TRBV18 and TRBJ2-7, is NAGVMQNPRHLVRRRGQEARLRCSPMKGHSHVYWYRQLPEEGLKFMVYLQKENIIDESGMPKERFSAEFPKEGPSILRIQQVVRGDSAAYFCASSPRGQGSREQYFGPGTRLTVT.

In this sample, this clone turned up once. The rearrangement links TRBV19 to TRBJ1-2; possibly TRBD1 for D (5 bases). The germline V and J ends were trimmed by 4 bases and 5 bases, with 11 bases remaining between them. CDR3 length: 13 amino acids. From germline, CDR1 is LNHDA and CDR2 SQIVND (reference sequence). For the CDR3, the DNA is TGTGCCAGTAGTACCCTGGGGCAATATGGCTACACCTTC. This sequence encodes CASSTLGQYGYTF.

The V and J genes are TRBV19 and TRBJ1-2; 7 bases match TRBD1. Germline V gene sequence: CDR1 LNHDA, CDR2 SQIVND (reference sequence). The CDR3 contains 12 residues. V was pared by 11 bases and J by 6 bases, with 9 bases of the junction left unmatched. This CDR3 is CASNRQGDGYTF. The CDR3 DNA follows: TGTGCCTCTAACAGGCAGGGGGATGGCTACACCTTC.

The chain links TRBV28 to TRBJ1-5; TRBD1 agrees at 7 bases. The CDR3 extends over 18 amino acids. Germline V gene sequence: CDR1 MDHEN, CDR2 SYDVKM. Germline trimming cut 2 bases from V and 0 bases from J; bases unmatched to any gene: 10. CDR3 sequence: CASSLLEGQQYSNQPQHF. CDR3 nucleotides: TGTGCCAGCAGTTTACTTGAGGGACAGCAATATAGCAATCAGCCCCAGCATTTT. Full variable domain (remainder filled in from reference TRBV28 and TRBJ1-5): DVKVTQSSRYLVKRTGEKVFLECVQDMDHENMFWYRQDPGLGLRLIYFSYDVKMKEKGDIPEGYSVSREKKERFSLILESASTNQTSMYLCASSLLEGQQYSNQPQHFGDGTRLSIL.

The rearrangement links TRBV18 to TRBJ2-1, with TRBD1 matching 7 bases. The length of the CDR3 is 15 residues. Trimming removed 5 bases from V and 4 bases from J; junction bases left unmatched: 8. Germline CDR1 KGHSH, CDR2 LQKENI. The CDR3 region has the DNA TGTGCCAGCTCAAACACAGGGGCTACATACAATGAGCAGTTCTTC. It translates to CASSNTGATYNEQFF.

The V and J genes are TRBV6-5 and TRBJ2-1, with a weak D call TRBD1 (6 bases). Trimming removed 2 bases at V and 3 bases at J, with 11 bases between. The germline V gene has CDR1 MNHEY and CDR2 SVGAGI. The CDR3 is made up of 15 amino acids. CDR3 DNA sequence: TGTGCCAGCAGTTACGAAGGGGGTAACTACAATGAGCAGTTCTTC. As protein: CASSYEGGNYNEQFF.

The rearrangement links TRBV7-2 to TRBJ1-3, with TRBD1 matching 7 bases. V was pared by 5 bases and J by 1 base, with 5 bases of the junction left unmatched. In germline, CDR1 is SGHTA, CDR2 FQGNSA. The CDR3 extends over 15 amino acids. The DNA of the CDR3 is TGTGCCAGCAGCCCCAACAGGGGATCTGGAAACACCATATATTTT. Translating gives CASSPNRGSGNTIYF.

In DNA, the CDR3 is TGTGCCAGCAGTTCCGGGAGTGTGGGAGCTTTCTTT. Amino acids: CASSSGSVGAFF. The rearrangement uses TRBV28 and TRBJ1-1; D is ambiguous. The CDR3 spans 12 residues. Trimming shortened V by 4 bases and J by 10 bases, and 13 bases separated the two germline ends. The germline V gene encodes CDR1 MDHEN and CDR2 SYDVKM.

The chain employs TRBV2 and TRBJ2-4, with 13 bases lining up with TRBD2. CDR1 is SNHLY and CDR2 is FYNNEI in the germline V gene. The ends lost 8 bases at V and 4 bases at J; junction bases unmatched: 5. This CDR3 has 15 amino acids. For the CDR3, the DNA is TGTGCCAGCTGGGGACTAGCGGGGCAAAAAAACATTCAGTACTTC. Translating it yields CASWGLAGQKNIQYF.

The V gene is TRBV14, the J gene TRBJ1-1, with a weak D call TRBD1 (6 bases). V lost 3 bases and J lost 8, with 13 bases in between. This CDR3 comprises 13 residues. Germline assignment: CDR1 SGHDN and CDR2 FVKESK. CDR3 in DNA: TGTGCCAGCAGCCATACAGCAGGGGTAGAAGCTTTCTTT. Protein product: CASSHTAGVEAFF.

This chain uses TRBV13 with TRBJ2-1; 7 nucleotides align to TRBD2. The germline CDR1 and CDR2 sequences are PRHDT and FYEKMQ (reference sequence). Trimming at V came to 0 bases and at J to 4 bases, leaving 6 bases not matched to a gene. CDR3 length equals 16 residues. CDR3 in DNA: TGTGCCAGCAGCTTAGGCCTGGGGGGGAGGTACAATGAGCAGTTCTTC. It encodes CASSLGLGGRYNEQFF. The whole variable domain, remainder taken from reference TRBV13 and TRBJ2-1, is AAGVIQSPRHLIKEKRETATLKCYPIPRHDTVYWYQQGPGQDPQFLISFYEKMQSDKGSIPDRFSAQQFSDYHSELNMSSLELGDSALYFCASSLGLGGRYNEQFFGPGTRLTVL.

This chain joins TRBV19 and TRBJ2-4; tentative D call: TRBD2 (5 bases). This CDR3 has 17 amino acids. The V gene lost 2 bases and the J gene lost 1 base, with 15 bases spanning the gap. CDR1 and CDR2 (germline): LNHDA, SQIVND (reference sequence). CDR3 DNA: TGTGCCAGTAGTATACGCCCCGAGGGCACCGCCAAAAACATTCAGTACTTC. It encodes CASSIRPEGTAKNIQYF.

This sequence joins TRBV6-5 and TRBJ2-7; 8 bases are shared with TRBD1. Germline V gives CDR1 MNHEY, CDR2 SVGAGI. J lost 0 bases, V lost 6 bases, and 4 bases had no gene match. This CDR3 region has 14 residues. In DNA form, the CDR3 reads TGTGCCAGCAGGGGGACAGGAAGCTCCTACGAGCAGTACTTC. It translates to CASRGTGSSYEQYF.

The chain has TRBV28 and TRBJ1-6, with D hard to call. Germline V gene sequence: CDR1 MDHEN, CDR2 SYDVKM. The CDR3 extends over 13 amino acids. Trimming left V 7 bases short and J 7 bases short, with 11 bases between. In DNA form, the CDR3 reads TGTGCCAGCACCCCGGGAGTCAATTCACCCCTCCACTTT. Translated: CASTPGVNSPLHF.

This rearrangement joins TRBV7-8 to TRBJ1-2; D ambiguous. Deletions cut 6 bases from V and 1 base from J, with 18 bases between. The CDR3 spans 16 residues. CDR1 and CDR2 from the germline V gene are SGHVS and FQNEAQ. DNA for the CDR3: TGTGCCAGCAGGCTTAGCGCCTTAGGCGGTAACTATGGCTACACCTTC. Translation: CASRLSALGGNYGYTF. Filled out from reference TRBV7-8 and TRBJ1-2, the complete variable domain reads GAGVSQSPRYKVAKRGQDVALRCDPISGHVSLFWYQQALGQGPEFLTYFQNEAQLDKSGLPSDRFFAERPEGSVSTLKIQRTQQEDSAVYLCASRLSALGGNYGYTFGSGTRLTVV.

The chain combines TRBV5-1 with TRBJ1-1, with D unclear. Germline-derived CDR1 and CDR2 are SGHRS and YFSETQ. Between the trimmed V and J ends, which lost 0 bases and 6 bases, there was a span of 12 bases. The CDR3 consists of 14 residues. CDR3 residues: CASSLAPNRAEAFF. The CDR3 nucleotides are TGCGCCAGCAGCTTGGCTCCGAACCGCGCTGAAGCTTTCTTT.

The rearrangement links TRBV6-2 or TRBV6-3 to TRBJ2-7, with 10 nucleotides matching TRBD2. CDR1 MNHEY and CDR2 SVGEGT come from the germline V gene. The CDR3 spans 16 residues. J gave up 3 bases and V 4 bases, and 9 bases lay outside the gene matches. CDR3 residues: CASSWSSGGPSYEQYF. DNA for the CDR3: TGTGCCAGCAGTTGGTCTAGCGGGGGCCCCAGCTACGAGCAGTACTTC.

The V and J genes are TRBV7-2 and TRBJ1-4, with D perhaps TRBD1 (6 bases). V lost 5 bases and J lost 8, with 18 bases in between. The CDR3 length is 15 residues. Germline CDR1 SGHTA, CDR2 FQGNSA. The CDR3 protein is CASSPTGREGEKLFF. CDR3 DNA sequence: TGTGCCAGCAGCCCAACAGGGCGCGAAGGAGAAAAACTGTTTTTT.

The rearrangement links TRBV2 to TRBJ1-4, with D possibly TRBD1 on 5 matching bases. Germline assignment: CDR1 SNHLY and CDR2 FYNNEI. V was shortened by 4 bases and J by 8 bases, with 14 bases between the two germline ends. This CDR3 spans 14 amino acids. The CDR3 reads CASSGGGTWEKLFF. In nucleotides, the CDR3 is TGTGCCAGCAGTGGTGGTGGGACTTGGGAAAAACTGTTTTTT.

The rearrangement uses TRBV6-5 and TRBJ1-2; 10 bases align to TRBD1. This CDR3 has 16 residues. Unmatched junction bases numbered 9, after V lost 4 bases and J lost 4 bases. The germline V gene encodes CDR1 MNHEY and CDR2 SVGAGI. CDR3: CASSSIGGTGAYGYTF. The CDR3 region has the DNA TGTGCCAGCAGTTCGATAGGTGGGACAGGGGCCTATGGCTACACCTTC.

This clone was seen just once. CDR3 sequence: CASSQGRLNNEKLFF. DNA of the CDR3: TGCGCCAGCAGCCAAGGGCGGCTTAATAATGAAAAACTGTTTTTT. This sequence joins TRBV4-3 and TRBJ1-4; D is uncertain. Trimming left V 1 base short and J 4 bases short, with 10 bases between. Germline CDR1 is LGHNA and CDR2 is YSLEER. The CDR3 is 15 amino acids.

A few counts support this clone. The chain employs TRBV28 and TRBJ1-1; 8 bases are shared with TRBD1. This CDR3 comprises 14 residues. V was pared by 5 bases and J by 2 bases, with 4 bases of the junction left unmatched. Germline loops: CDR1 MDHEN, CDR2 SYDVKM. The CDR3 is CASSETGENTEAFF. In nucleotides, the CDR3 is TGTGCCAGCAGTGAGACAGGGGAAAACACTGAAGCTTTCTTT.

The chain joins TRBV24-1 to TRBJ2-7, with 10 bases aligning to TRBD1. Germline V lookup: CDR1 KGHDR, CDR2 SFDVKD. Trimming took 0 bases from V and 2 from J; bases not matched to a gene: 6. This CDR3 is built from 17 residues. The DNA for the CDR3 is TGTGCCACCAGTGATTTGCTGGGACAGGGGACCCCCTACGAGCAGTACTTC. It is translated as CATSDLLGQGTPYEQYF.

CDR3 amino acids: CASSLAGTPLHF. The DNA for the CDR3 is TGTGCCAGCAGTTTAGCAGGGACACCCCTCCACTTT. The chain employs TRBV28 and TRBJ1-6, with D tentatively TRBD1 (5 bases). CDR3 length: 12 residues. Per the germline V gene, CDR1 is MDHEN and CDR2 is SYDVKM. The V end was cut by 2 bases, the J end by 11 bases, with 7 bases between.

The chain has TRBV29-1 and TRBJ2-5; TRBD2 matches at 7 bases. This CDR3 has 15 amino acids. Trimming at V came to 4 bases and at J to 2 bases, leaving 10 bases not matched to a gene. CDR1 and CDR2 from the germline V gene are SQVTM and ANQGSEA. CDR3 loop: CSVVGLADTQETQYF. DNA for the CDR3: TGCAGCGTTGTAGGGCTAGCGGATACTCAAGAGACCCAGTACTTC.

V gene TRBV18 combines with J gene TRBJ2-3; a possible D gene is TRBD2 (5 bases). Trimming left V 5 bases short and J 0 bases short, with 9 bases between. CDR1 KGHSH and CDR2 LQKENI come from the germline V gene. This CDR3 is built from 14 residues. The CDR3 loop reads CASSVGDSTDTQYF. CDR3 coding DNA: TGTGCCAGCTCAGTGGGAGATAGCACAGATACGCAGTATTTT.

V is TRBV7-9 and J is TRBJ2-7, with 9 bases identical to TRBD2. The length of the CDR3 is 14 residues. V dropped 3 bases and J dropped 3; count of bases not matched to a gene: 3. Germline assignment: CDR1 SEHNR and CDR2 FQNEAQ (reference sequence). This CDR3 is CASSFGGGVYEQYF. The CDR3 coding sequence is TGTGCCAGCAGCTTTGGCGGGGGGGTCTACGAGCAGTACTTC.

This clone was observed once. This rearrangement joins TRBV29-1 to TRBJ2-3; D is undetermined. CDR1 is SQVTM, CDR2 ANQGSEA, per germline. V dropped 4 bases and J dropped 4 bases, with 12 bases sitting between them. The CDR3 runs to 13 residues. The CDR3 sequence: CSVVWVGADTQYF. The CDR3 region has the DNA TGCAGCGTTGTTTGGGTAGGAGCAGATACGCAGTATTTT.

Here the CDR3 reads CASRTGTMQYF. The DNA for the CDR3 is TGTGCCAGCAGGACCGGGACAATGCAGTATTTT. The chain is built from TRBV27 and TRBJ2-3; D is perhaps TRBD1 (6 bases). From germline, CDR1 is MNHEY and CDR2 SMNVEV (reference sequence). This CDR3 spans 11 amino acids. V shed 6 bases and J shed 11 bases, with 12 bases lying between them.

This clone came up once. J is TRBJ2-7 and V is TRBV29-1; D is undetermined. CDR3 size: 11 residues. Germline CDR1 is SQVTM and CDR2 is ANQGSEA. Trimming took off 7 bases at V and 7 bases at J, with 14 bases between the two ends. CDR3 residues: CSGYSGGEQYF. The CDR3 region has the DNA TGCAGCGGGTATAGTGGTGGTGAGCAGTACTTC.